The 24 T cell receptor beta chains below were found in one sample sequenced in a study of early T cells in non-severe SARS-CoV-2 infection. TCRdb reanalysed the 5' RACE reads using MiXCR and keeps one entry per CDR3 protein. Seen here are about 66,000 distinct CDR3 sequences, over 20% observed once, and the top ten hold 16%. This specimen was whole blood, taken at baseline. Receptors were obtained from an adult who was a healthcare worker with PCR-confirmed SARS-CoV-2 infection or an uninfected control (not recorded which).

This clonotype was recorded a few times. V gene TRBV13 combines with J gene TRBJ1-2; tentatively, D is TRBD1 (6 bases). This CDR3 spans 15 amino acids. Germline assignment: CDR1 PRHDT and CDR2 FYEKMQ (reference sequence). V was clipped by 4 bases and J by 4 bases, with 16 bases between them. CDR3 coding DNA: TGTGCCAGCAGCTCATTTCTACAGGGCGCCTATGGCTACACCTTC. Encoded protein: CASSSFLQGAYGYTF.

The chain joins TRBV7-3 to TRBJ2-2; a possible D gene is TRBD1 (5 bases). Germline values: CDR1 SGHTA, CDR2 FQGTGA. The CDR3 consists of 13 residues. The germline V and J ends were trimmed by 4 bases and 7 bases, with 10 bases remaining between them. The chain's CDR3 is CASSSRAGGELFF. In DNA form, the CDR3 reads TGTGCCAGCAGCTCCAGGGCTGGCGGGGAGCTGTTTTTT.

This clonotype was counted a few times. V usage is TRBV12-3 or TRBV12-4 and J usage is TRBJ2-7; D possibly corresponds to TRBD1 (5 bases). The CDR3 extends over 15 amino acids. V was cut by 3 bases and J by 3 bases, with 15 bases left in between. CDR3 sequence (DNA): TGTGCCAGCAGTTTTAAGCGCCAGGGTGTCTACGAGCAGTACTTC. Translation: CASSFKRQGVYEQYF.

There are many counts of this clonotype. The gene calls are TRBV12-3 or TRBV12-4 and TRBJ2-3, with D hard to call. CDR3 length equals 11 residues. The V end lost 3 bases, the J end lost 5 bases, and 3 bases lay between the germline ends. CDR3 DNA sequence: TGTGCCAGCAGTTTGAAAGATACGCAGTATTTT. Translation gives CASSLKDTQYF.

V gene TRBV7-6 combines with J gene TRBJ2-3; D gene uncertain. The CDR3 consists of 16 residues. The V gene's germline CDR1 is SGHVS and CDR2 FNYEAQ. V lost 3 bases, J lost 0 bases, and 13 bases lay in between. CDR3 in amino acids: CASSLVRISSTDTQYF. The DNA of the CDR3 is TGTGCCAGCAGCTTGGTACGGATAAGTAGCACAGATACGCAGTATTTT.

The gene calls are TRBV20-1 and TRBJ1-6; 10 nucleotides match TRBD1. The CDR3 spans 15 residues. The germline CDR1 and CDR2 sequences are DFQATT and SNEGSKA (reference sequence). The V and J ends lost 6 bases and 4 bases, in that order; junction bases with no gene match: 6. CDR3 amino acids: CSAMPGQGYNSPLHF. The CDR3 DNA reads TGCAGTGCCATGCCGGGACAGGGGTATAATTCACCCCTCCACTTT.

CDR3 in DNA: TGTGCCAGCAGTGCCCAGGGGGCCCTGAATGAAAAACTGTTTTTT. Amino acid sequence: CASSAQGALNEKLFF. The chain has TRBV12-3 or TRBV12-4 and TRBJ1-4, with 8 bases aligning to TRBD1. Trimming took 5 bases from V and 5 from J; bases not matched to a gene: 7. The CDR3 loop spans 15 amino acids.

V usage is TRBV6-1 and J usage is TRBJ2-2, with D possibly being TRBD2 (7 bases). V lost 6 bases, J lost 7 bases, and 21 bases lay in between. Looked up from germline, CDR1 is MNHNS and CDR2 is SASEGT. CDR3 size: 16 residues. The CDR3 coding sequence is TGTGCCAGCAGCCCTGCCGGGGGGCGGTTCGGCGGGGAGCTGTTTTTT. It translates to CASSPAGGRFGGELFF.

The chain couples TRBV29-1 to TRBJ2-7, with 7 bases fitting TRBD1. The CDR3 is made up of 13 amino acids. Losses at the gene ends were 7 bases for V and 2 bases for J; bases not matched to a gene: 8. Germline V CDR1 and CDR2: SQVTM, ANQGSEA. In DNA form, the CDR3 reads TGCAGCGAACAGGGGTCCGGCACCTACGAGCAGTACTTC. Translation gives CSEQGSGTYEQYF.

This sequence joins TRBV6-1 and TRBJ2-5; D might be TRBD2 (6 bases). V was trimmed by 7 bases and J by 2 bases, leaving 11 bases between them. Per germline, CDR1 MNHNS and CDR2 SASEGT. This CDR3 contains 13 residues. The CDR3 spells CASTRGTQETQYF. Here the CDR3 DNA reads TGTGCCAGCACTCGCGGGACGCAAGAGACCCAGTACTTC.

This clonotype was observed a single time. This rearrangement joins TRBV7-9 to TRBJ2-1, with D hard to call. The CDR3 sequence is 11 residues long. Germline V gene data show CDR1 as SEHNR and CDR2 as FQNEAQ (reference sequence). The germline V and J ends were trimmed by 5 bases and 10 bases, with 9 bases remaining between them. CDR3 bases: TGTGCCAGCAGCCCCGAGGCGGAGCAGTTCTTC. This encodes CASSPEAEQFF.

This clonotype appeared a few times. Written as DNA, the CDR3 is TGTGCCAGTAGGAAGACCACTGATTACAATGAGCAGTTCTTC. It yields the protein CASRKTTDYNEQFF. This rearrangement joins TRBV19 to TRBJ2-1; D gene uncertain. The V end was cut by 6 bases, the J end by 4 bases, with 13 bases between. The CDR3 sequence is 14 residues long. CDR1 and CDR2 (germline): LNHDA, SQIVND (reference sequence).

This clonotype has just a few counts. The chain carries TRBV19 and TRBJ2-3, with 12 bases lining up with TRBD2. V gave up 2 bases and J gave up 6 bases; unmatched junction bases: 9. Germline loops: CDR1 LNHDA, CDR2 SQIVND (reference sequence). CDR3 length equals 17 residues. CDR3 nucleotides: TGTGCCAGTAGTATAAGGACTAGCGGGGCCGTTGCCGATACGCAGTATTTT. It is translated as CASSIRTSGAVADTQYF.

The chain combines TRBV30 with TRBJ1-1; D is uncertain. This CDR3 has 11 residues. V dropped 4 bases and J dropped 2 bases, with 5 bases sitting between them. Per germline, CDR1 GTSNPN and CDR2 SVGIG (reference sequence). CDR3 loop: CAWTRNTEAFF. CDR3 nucleotides: TGTGCCTGGACCCGAAACACTGAAGCTTTCTTT.

V gene TRBV3-1 combines with J gene TRBJ2-1; 9 nucleotides align to TRBD1. Looked up from germline, CDR1 is LGHDT and CDR2 is YNNKEL (reference sequence). The CDR3 covers 12 residues. Trimming at V came to 4 bases and at J to 12 bases, leaving 4 bases not matched to a gene. CDR3 nucleotide sequence: TGTGCCAGCAGCCGACAGACAGGGGGGCAGTTCTTC. Translated: CASSRQTGGQFF.

The sample holds a few counts of this clonotype. The gene calls are TRBV18 and TRBJ2-4; 9 bases match TRBD2. Per germline, CDR1 KGHSH and CDR2 LQKENI. This CDR3 is 17 amino acids long. The junction had 4 bases not matched to a gene; V was cut back by 0 bases and J by 1 base. CDR3 protein: CASSPPLSGGAKNIQYF. The CDR3 DNA is TGTGCCAGCTCACCACCTTTGAGCGGGGGGGCCAAAAACATTCAGTACTTC.

This rearrangement joins TRBV7-9 to TRBJ1-2; no definite D call. CDR1 is SEHNR, CDR2 FQNEAQ, per germline (reference sequence). The CDR3 covers 17 residues. Trimming took off 5 bases at V and 3 bases at J, with 22 bases between the two ends. The CDR3 nucleotides read TGTGCCAGCAGCCCCGGTCGGATGGTCGACGGACACTATGGCTACACCTTC. It encodes CASSPGRMVDGHYGYTF. Full variable domain (rest looked up from reference TRBV7-9 and TRBJ1-2): DTGVSQNPRHKITKRGQNVTFRCDPISEHNRLYWYRQTLGQGPEFLTYFQNEAQLEKSRLLSDRFSAERPKGSFSTLEIQRTEQGDSAMYLCASSPGRMVDGHYGYTFGSGTRLTVV.

This clonotype was found many times. This chain connects TRBV6-1 to TRBJ2-1; no reliable D call. CDR1 and CDR2 (germline): MNHNS, SASEGT. This CDR3 spans 13 amino acids. Trimming removed 5 bases at V and 7 bases at J, with 12 bases between. The CDR3 nucleotides read TGTGCCAGCAGTCCCTATCCAGTGAATGAGCAGTTCTTC. It yields the protein CASSPYPVNEQFF.

V is TRBV29-1 and J is TRBJ2-7, with TRBD1 as a possible D gene (6 bases). Germline V gene data show CDR1 as SQVTM and CDR2 as ANQGSEA. V gave up 8 bases and J gave up 7 bases, with 9 bases separating them. The CDR3 is made up of 9 amino acids. In DNA form, the CDR3 reads TGCAGCCGAGGGGGAGAGCAGTACTTC. It encodes CSRGGEQYF.

This clonotype was counted only a few times. The genes are TRBV18 and TRBJ1-1, with D tentatively TRBD1 (5 bases). The ends were cut back, 5 bases at V and 1 base at J, with 14 bases in the middle. CDR1 and CDR2 (germline): KGHSH, LQKENI. The length of the CDR3 is 15 residues. In DNA form, the CDR3 reads TGTGCCAGCTCAGCAGACCGGGGGACGAACACTGAAGCTTTCTTT. This codes for CASSADRGTNTEAFF.

This clonotype showed up many times. The V and J genes are TRBV29-1 and TRBJ1-2, with D possibly TRBD1 on 6 matching bases. V lost 1 base and J lost 4, with 7 bases in between. This CDR3 has 12 residues. Germline lookup yields CDR1 SQVTM and CDR2 ANQGSEA. CDR3 amino acids: CSVEAQGYGYTF. In DNA form, the CDR3 reads TGCAGCGTTGAAGCACAGGGCTATGGCTACACCTTC.

V and J are TRBV5-1 and TRBJ1-6; no firm D call. With 4 bases removed from V and 8 bases from J, the gap between germline ends came to 16 bases. CDR1 and CDR2 (germline): SGHRS, YFSETQ. The CDR3 consists of 15 residues. The CDR3 sequence: CASSTSWASDSPLHF. The DNA for the CDR3 is TGCGCCAGCAGCACGTCGTGGGCGTCAGATTCACCCCTCCACTTT.

The chain recombines TRBV15 with TRBJ1-5; D remains ambiguous. Trimming left V 0 bases short and J 3 bases short, with 12 bases between. The length of the CDR3 is 16 residues. Germline CDR1 reads LNHNV; CDR2 reads YYDKDF (reference sequence). The DNA of the CDR3 is TGTGCCACCAGCAGAGATCCCGGGGTTGACAATCAGCCCCAGCATTTT. This translates into CATSRDPGVDNQPQHF.

This clonotype was counted a single time. This sequence joins TRBV3-1 and TRBJ1-1; TRBD1 agrees at 7 bases. CDR1 is LGHDT and CDR2 is YNNKEL in the germline V gene (reference sequence). V gave up 4 bases and J gave up 10 bases; unmatched junction bases: 12. The CDR3 runs 14 residues. The CDR3 coding sequence is TGTGCCAGCAGCCCCCGGGACAGCAAGGTTGTAGCTTTCTTT. Its translation is CASSPRDSKVVAFF.